This T cell receptor beta chain was profiled in a study of blood T cell repertoires in COVID-19 (dated by TCRdb to the early 2020s). With regard to the full study: Samples covering the acute and convalescent phases of COVID-19 were provided by collaborators in the United States, Italy and Spain. The prospective study material was composed of cDNA or gDNA derived from T cells, B-cell-depleted T cells, or PBMCs. Subjects who had been exposed to COVID-19, were actively infected with it, or had recovered from it provided the deeply sampled blood TCRbeta repertoires that made up the dataset. The repertoires were released in a freely available public database intended as a resource for research on the immune response to SARS-CoV-2. The samples were drawn from the first 160 participants of the ongoing ImmuneRACE study and from 950 to 1,500 subjects provided by 6 global collaborators. A de-identified subject ID, COVID-19 status, age in years and sex were almost always included in the sample metadata. Where available, HLA class I and class II types were taken from metadata supplied by the sample provider and were not determined by assay-based typing.

The germline V gene specifies MDHEN as CDR1 and SYDVKM as CDR2. The CDR3 spans 14 residues, from the cysteine through the phenylalanine. The read is trimmed to its CDR3 DNA, 42 bases read in frame from base 1. Relative to germline, V is missing 5 bases and J is missing 4 bases, with 7 bases of the junction outside any gene match. Enrolling through a virtual design, the prospective study's participants ranged in age from roughly 18 to 95 years and lived across approximately 25 United States geographic areas. In the prospective study, cohorts were assigned on the basis of participant-reported clinical history obtained from a screening survey and a study questionnaire. Mobile phlebotomists in the prospective study collected whole blood, serum and a nasopharyngeal or oropharyngeal swab from every participant. Participants in the prospective study had the option to provide additional blood draws and questionnaires over a 2-month period. Before DNA extraction, prospective study blood samples were shipped either frozen or at room temperature.

Study-wide findings and limitations: Clinical and demographic metadata were provided uncurated, with the amount varying by source and participant.

To note about this clone: Its antigen is unknown. Base qualities are missing; no much larger clone stands one base away.

TCRbeta CDR3 regions were amplified from genomic DNA using the immunoSEQ Assay, a bias-controlled multiplex PCR. The published analysis was carried out like this. The number of nucleated cells in each sample was estimated from the amplification of reference gene primers within the assay. To quantify the absolute abundance of each unique TCRbeta CDR3 rearrangement, sequence reads were collapsed and filtered. For each sample, productive Simpson clonality was calculated as the square root of Simpson's diversity index across productive rearrangements. In its TCRdb copy, this immuneACCESS table keeps in-frame sequences only and misses some clones. Where compared with another copy, unresolved V genes explain less than half of these, and the others have no known cause. V, J and clone size are those of that table, while D and trimming were read from the DNA. Across this sample there are 250,000 or so clones, with 80% to 90% seen only once. The ten top clones hold 4.1% of the sample.

The clonotype comes from a woman in her 30s with acute COVID-19. The sequence links TRBV28 to TRBJ2-7; 8 nucleotides in the junction match TRBD2. Sequencing input: PBMCs or T cells enriched from blood (not recorded which). CDR3 region: CASSSGSLPYEQYF. The DNA is as follows: TGTGCCAGCAGTAGCGGGAGCCTGCCGTACGAGCAGTACTTC. Full variable domain (CDR3 extended with the reference TRBV28 and TRBJ2-7 proteins): DVKVTQSSRYLVKRTGEKVFLECVQDMDHENMFWYRQDPGLGLRLIYFSYDVKMKEKGDIPEGYSVSREKKERFSLILESASTNQTSMYLCASSSGSLPYEQYFGPGTRLTVT.